This is a list of T cell receptor beta chains from one sample in a study of OX40 agonist ivuxolimab in advanced cancers. Sequenced by immunoSEQ multiplex PCR; TCRdb stores in-frame clones only, minus some. Of about 76,000 clones listed, over 75% were seen once; the top ten hold less than 4%. The specimen was CD4+ or CD8+ T cells sorted from blood, collected in a trial of the OX40 agonist ivuxolimab. The origin of the receptors is an adult with an advanced solid tumor such as melanoma, head and neck, liver or kidney cancer. The CDR3 runs from the conserved cysteine through the conserved F or W. A D gene is named only where the DNA matches it firmly. Only part of the rows carry a size: once, few, many, or a class if the clone is expanded.

TGTGCCATCGATCGGGACACACAAGAGACCCAGTACTTC | CAIDRDTQETQYF | NA | TRBJ2-5 | NA | TRBV6-1
TGTGCCAGCAGCACGGGACACCCTGATGGCAATCAGCCCCAGCATTTT | CASSTGHPDGNQPQHF | NA | TRBJ1-5 | NA | TRBV7-2
TGTGCCAGCAGCTTGACGGACAGGGATCGTGAAGCTTTCTTT | CASSLTDRDREAFF | NA | TRBJ1-1 | TRBD1 | TRBV5-4
TGTGCCAGCAGCTTGGGGAAAGGATCACCCCTCCACTTT | CASSLGKGSPLHF | NA | TRBJ1-6 | NA | TRBV7-8
TGTGCCAGCAGCCCCATAATCACCGGGACGGCGAACACTGAAGCTTTCTTT | CASSPIITGTANTEAFF | once | TRBJ1-1 | NA | TRBV11-2
TGTGCCAGCTCACCAGAGGGCGTTAGCTATGGCTACACCTTC | CASSPEGVSYGYTF | NA | TRBJ1-2 | NA | TRBV18
TGTGCCAGCAGTTACTCCAGGGGTGGCGAGCAGTACTTC | CASSYSRGGEQYF | NA | TRBJ2-7 | NA | TRBV6-5
TGTGCCAGCCAGACAGGGCGGGACACTGAAGCTTTCTTT | CASQTGRDTEAFF | NA | TRBJ1-1 | TRBD1 | TRBV7-3
TGTGCCAGCAGTCCTCCCGGGACAGTCCTCTACGAGCAGTACTTC | CASSPPGTVLYEQYF | NA | TRBJ2-7 | TRBD1 | TRBV27
TGTGCCAGCAGTACAGGGGTTATCACTAATGAAAAACTGTTTTTT | CASSTGVITNEKLFF | once | TRBJ1-4 | TRBD1 | TRBV6-5
TGTGCCAGCAGCCATCCAGGGTTTGGCTACACCTTC | CASSHPGFGYTF | NA | TRBJ1-2 | NA | TRBV5-6
TGTGCCAGCAGTGGCTCAGGGAGCCCCGGTGGCTACACCTTC | CASSGSGSPGGYTF | few | TRBJ1-2 | NA | TRBV28
TGTGCCAGCAGCCCCCCACCCGGGACTAGCGGGAGGGGGGGGGAGCTGTTTTTT | CASSPPPGTSGRGGELFF | NA | TRBJ2-2 | TRBD2 | TRBV11-2
TGTGCCTGGAGAGGGGAAGGAGTTTCACCCCTCCACTTT | CAWRGEGVSPLHF | NA | TRBJ1-6 | NA | TRBV30
TGTGCCAGTAGTCTACCGGGACAGGGGGCCAGTGAGCAGTTCTTC | CASSLPGQGASEQFF | once | TRBJ2-1 | TRBD1 | TRBV19
TGCGCCAGCAGCTTGGCCGGTAGGAATTCACCCCTCCACTTT | CASSLAGRNSPLHF | NA | TRBJ1-6 | NA | TRBV5-1
TGTGCCAGCAGCGTAGGGTCAGGGCCGGAGGGGTATGGCTACACCTTC | CASSVGSGPEGYGYTF | NA | TRBJ1-2 | NA | TRBV9
TGTGCCAGCGCCCTCGAGTCTGAAGCTTTCTTT | CASALESEAFF | NA | TRBJ1-1 | NA | TRBV11-2
TGTGCCAGCAGCGCCACAGTGAACACCGGGGAGCTGTTTTTT | CASSATVNTGELFF | NA | TRBJ2-2 | NA | TRBV6-5
TGTGCCAGTAGTTTTAAAGACAGGGGTGGTGAAGCTTTCTTT | CASSFKDRGGEAFF | NA | TRBJ1-1 | TRBD1 | TRBV19
TGTGCCAGCAGCTTAGAGCCGGACTACGAGCAGTACTTC | CASSLEPDYEQYF | once | TRBJ2-7 | NA | TRBV5-4
TGTGCCAGCAGCTTAGTAGCTCGGGGTTCACCCCTCCACTTT | CASSLVARGSPLHF | NA | TRBJ1-6 | NA | TRBV11-2
TGTGCCAGCAGTTACGGGTTTATGGGAAACTATGGCTACACCTTC | CASSYGFMGNYGYTF | NA | TRBJ1-2 | NA | TRBV6-5
TGTGCCAGCAGTTACTACAGCTACGAGCAGTACTTC | CASSYYSYEQYF | NA | TRBJ2-7 | NA | TRBV6-5
TGCGCCAGCAGCCAAGTATCCGACACCGGGGAGCTGTTTTTT | CASSQVSDTGELFF | NA | TRBJ2-2 | NA | TRBV4-3
TGTGCCAGCAGCTCGCAGGGCGGAACTGAAGCTTTCTTT | CASSSQGGTEAFF | NA | TRBJ1-1 | NA | TRBV7-8
TGTGCCAGCACGGGGCTCGCCGGGGCCAACGTCCTGACTTTC | CASTGLAGANVLTF | NA | TRBJ2-6 | NA | TRBV6-6
TGTGCCAGCAGCTCCCAGGTAGACGGTCCTGAAGCTTTCTTT | CASSSQVDGPEAFF | NA | TRBJ1-1 | NA | TRBV9
TGTGCCAGCAGTTACTTAGGCAGGCCGGGCACTGAAGCTTTCTTT | CASSYLGRPGTEAFF | NA | TRBJ1-1 | NA | TRBV6-6
TGTGCCAGCAGTTACTCGGGGGCCTCTTATCAGCCCCAGCATTTT | CASSYSGASYQPQHF | medium-sized | TRBJ1-5 | NA | TRBV6-5
TGTGCCAGCAGCTTGGGGAGGACAGGGCACTATGGCTACACCTTC | CASSLGRTGHYGYTF | NA | TRBJ1-2 | TRBD1 | TRBV5-6
TGTGCCAGTAGAAACAGGGGAAGGTTGGACACTGAAGCTTTCTTT | CASRNRGRLDTEAFF | NA | TRBJ1-1 | TRBD1 | TRBV19
TGTGCCAGCAGCTTTTTCAGGGGCGCCAACTATGGCTACACCTTC | CASSFFRGANYGYTF | NA | TRBJ1-2 | NA | TRBV13
TGTGCCAGCAGCTTAGATTGGGTGGATACGCAGTATTTT | CASSLDWVDTQYF | NA | TRBJ2-3 | NA | TRBV7-2
TGTGCCAGCAGCCACTCGGACAGGGGGGAGCAGTACTTC | CASSHSDRGEQYF | NA | TRBJ2-7 | TRBD1 | TRBV7-2
TGTGCCAGCAGCGTCAGGGGTGGGTCCTACAATGAGCAGTTCTTC | CASSVRGGSYNEQFF | NA | TRBJ2-1 | NA | TRBV9
TGTGCCAGCAGCGCTACCCCCCTCTCGACTAGCACAGATACGCAGTATTTT | CASSATPLSTSTDTQYF | NA | TRBJ2-3 | NA | TRBV7-7
TGTGCCAGCAGCAGCGGGACAGATACGCAGTATTTT | CASSSGTDTQYF | NA | TRBJ2-3 | NA | TRBV27
TGTGCCAGCAGCCTAGGACAGAAGTCTAACTATGGCTACACCTTC | CASSLGQKSNYGYTF | NA | TRBJ1-2 | NA | TRBV5-4
TGTGCCAGCAGTTGGACAACTTACTCCTACGAGCAGTACTTC | CASSWTTYSYEQYF | few | TRBJ2-7 | NA | TRBV6-6